This entry describes one TCR beta chain. The antigen is undetermined. The data belong to a study of siplizumab effects on memory and regulatory T cells. General study results and limits: Alloreactive CD4+ clones that could be mapped were on average approximately 69% Treg-derived with siplizumab, against about 25% in controls. Proliferating clones, CD4+ or CD8+, lacked an assignable naive or memory phenotype in roughly 80-96% of cases. Naive T cells looked more diverse than memory cells, and they looked like major contributors to the alloresponse.

Each sample yielded about 9.9 x 10^4 assayed TCR templates. TCRdb keeps only in-frame clones here, not all; method: immunoSEQ multiplex PCR. The table lists about 100,000 clones, 91% of them singletons, with roughly 0.15% in the top ten. There are 14 residues in the CDR3. V was clipped by 4 bases and J by 4 bases; unmatched bases: 4. Germline assignment: CDR1 SGHDN and CDR2 FVKESK. The chain has TRBV14 and TRBJ1-1, with 9 bases lining up with TRBD1. Source material: CD4+ T cells sorted from blood. The source is a human donor in good health. The CDR3 protein is CASSPTTGGTEAFF. In DNA form, the CDR3 reads TGTGCCAGCAGCCCTACGACAGGGGGCACTGAAGCTTTCTTT.